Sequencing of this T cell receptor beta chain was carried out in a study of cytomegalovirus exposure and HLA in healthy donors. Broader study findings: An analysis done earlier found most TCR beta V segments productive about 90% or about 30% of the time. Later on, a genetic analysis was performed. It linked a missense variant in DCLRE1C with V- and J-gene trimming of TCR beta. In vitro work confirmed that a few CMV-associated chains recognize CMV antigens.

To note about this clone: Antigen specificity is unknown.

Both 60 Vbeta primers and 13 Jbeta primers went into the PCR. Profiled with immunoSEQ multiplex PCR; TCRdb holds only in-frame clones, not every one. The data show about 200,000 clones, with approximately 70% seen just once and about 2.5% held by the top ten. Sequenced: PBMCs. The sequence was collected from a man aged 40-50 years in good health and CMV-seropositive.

CDR3 nucleotides: TGTGCCAGCAGTGAATCCCGACAGGCTCAGGCACCCCTCCACTTT. Its translation is CASSESRQAQAPLHF. J is TRBJ1-6 and V is TRBV25-1; TRBD1 might be the D (6 bases). CDR1 and CDR2 from the germline V gene are MGHDK and SYGVNS. There are 15 residues in the CDR3. V lost 1 base and J lost 11, with 15 bases in between.